A single sample gave rise to the 10 T cell receptor delta chains below, sequenced in a study of gamma-delta chains in newborns, infants, children. TCRdb re-analyzed the reads via CATT. The sample holds 15,000 or so delta-chain clones, 7.3% seen once. Sequenced input: blood. Every receptor here comes from a child who was a newborn, infant or young child, either healthy, febrile or measles-vaccinated (not recorded which).

In its sample, this clone was seen a few times. Additional DNA sequences in this sample encode the identical CDR3. This chain uses TRDV2 with TRDJ3, with 9 bases fitting TRDD3. Trimming at V came to 3 bases and at J to 0 bases, leaving 11 bases not matched to a gene. The CDR3 sequence is 20 residues long. Germline-derived CDR1 and CDR2 are GEAIGNYY and EKD. CDR3 coding DNA: TGTGCCTGTGACCAGGTGGTACTGGGGGACAGCTCCTGGGACACCCGACAGATGTTTTTC. Its translation: CACDQVVLGDSSWDTRQMFF.

In its sample, this clone is medium-sized. Other DNA variants within this sample encode the same CDR3. The chain is built from TRDV2 and TRDJ3; 13 bases match TRDD3. Trimming at V came to 2 bases and at J to 0 bases, leaving 6 bases not matched to a gene. The CDR3 totals 20 residues. Germline V gives CDR1 GEAIGNYY, CDR2 EKD. The CDR3: CACDKVLGDTRSWDTRQMFF. For the CDR3, the DNA is TGTGCCTGTGACAAAGTACTGGGGGATACGCGCTCCTGGGACACCCGACAGATGTTTTTC.

Only a few counts were recorded for this clone. The CDR3 nucleotides read TGTGCCTGTGACGCTATGGGGGTCTTCACCGATAAACTCATCTTT. Its translation: CACDAMGVFTDKLIF. V gene TRDV2 combines with J gene TRDJ1, with D possibly matching TRDD3 (6 bases). This CDR3 has 15 residues. Germline assignment: CDR1 GEAIGNYY and CDR2 EKD. Deletions cut 3 bases from V and 1 base from J, with 14 bases between.

As regards this clone: This may come from a read error, since a much larger clone is one base off. The sample carries other DNA sequences with the same CDR3. This rearrangement joins TRDV2 to TRDJ3; 10 bases are shared with TRDD3. Per germline, CDR1 GEAIGNYY and CDR2 EKD. Trimming cost V 0 bases and J 0 bases; bases outside gene matches: 4. This CDR3 region has 19 residues. The CDR3 loop is CACDTVLGDSSWDTRQMFF. CDR3 nucleotide sequence: TGTGCCTGTGACACCGTACTGGGGGATTCCTCCTGGGACACCCGACAGATGTTTTTC.

With respect to this clone: The protein that TCRdb holds for this DNA derives from a much larger clone and differs from the translated DNA at residue 14, which likely indicates a read error; the protein shown here is translated from the DNA. This chain joins TRDV2 and TRDJ3; D is possibly TRDD3 (5 bases). The CDR3 spans 16 residues. CDR1 and CDR2 (germline): GEAIGNYY, EKD. CDR3 residues: CACDTVGSWDTRQVFF. The CDR3 region has the DNA TGTGCCTGTGACACCGTGGGCTCCTGGGACACCCGACAGGTGTTTTTC.

For the CDR3, the DNA is TGTGCCTGTGACACCGCAGGAACTGGGGGATCCCGCTCCTGGGACACCCGACAGATGTTTTTC. This encodes CACDTAGTGGSRSWDTRQMFF. V gene TRDV2 combines with J gene TRDJ3, with 10 bases aligning to TRDD3. The CDR3 runs 21 residues. V gave up 0 bases and J gave up 0 bases; unmatched junction bases: 10. The V gene's germline CDR1 is GEAIGNYY and CDR2 EKD.

This clone has ten or more counts. Other DNA sequences within the sample encode an identical CDR3. The V and J genes are TRDV2 and TRDJ3; TRDD3 aligns across 7 bases. After removal of 0 bases from V and 0 bases from J, the junction contained 4 bases not matched to a gene. Looked up from germline, CDR1 is GEAIGNYY and CDR2 is EKD. The CDR3 is made up of 18 amino acids. The CDR3 nucleotides are TGTGCCTGTGACACCTGGGGGAGCCACTCCTGGGACACCCGACAGATGTTTTTC. Its translation is CACDTWGSHSWDTRQMFF.

As regards this clone: The mismatch at residue 3 between this DNA's translation and the TCRdb protein of a much larger clone likely reflects a read error; the protein shown is translated from the DNA. The chain has TRDV2 and TRDJ1; 8 bases map to TRDD3. The CDR3 is 15 amino acids. From germline, CDR1 is GEAIGNYY and CDR2 EKD. The CDR3 coding sequence is TGTGCCCGTGACACCGTTGGGGGATACACCGATAAACTCATCTTT. Translated: CARDTVGGYTDKLIF.

Of note for this clone: Compared with germline, one end of the junction differs, possibly owing to a read error. V is TRDV2 and J is TRDJ3; tentatively, D is TRDD3 (6 bases). Germline V CDR1 and CDR2: GEAIGNYY, EKD. This CDR3 region has 17 residues. This CDR3 reads CACDILGSSRDTRQMFF. The CDR3 DNA reads TGTGCCTGTGACATACTGGGTAGCTCCCGGGACACCCGACAGATGTTTTTC.

This clone has more than one count but fewer than ten. Other DNA sequences from this sample encode an identical CDR3 as well. The chain carries TRDV2 and TRDJ3; 9 bases line up with TRDD3. The germline V gene has CDR1 GEAIGNYY and CDR2 EKD. V trimming: 0 bases; J trimming: 0 bases; junction bases outside the gene matches: 5. The CDR3 loop spans 19 amino acids. CDR3: CACDTVNWGSSWDTRQMFF. CDR3 nucleotide sequence: TGTGCCTGTGACACCGTAAACTGGGGGAGCTCCTGGGACACCCGACAGATGTTTTTC.